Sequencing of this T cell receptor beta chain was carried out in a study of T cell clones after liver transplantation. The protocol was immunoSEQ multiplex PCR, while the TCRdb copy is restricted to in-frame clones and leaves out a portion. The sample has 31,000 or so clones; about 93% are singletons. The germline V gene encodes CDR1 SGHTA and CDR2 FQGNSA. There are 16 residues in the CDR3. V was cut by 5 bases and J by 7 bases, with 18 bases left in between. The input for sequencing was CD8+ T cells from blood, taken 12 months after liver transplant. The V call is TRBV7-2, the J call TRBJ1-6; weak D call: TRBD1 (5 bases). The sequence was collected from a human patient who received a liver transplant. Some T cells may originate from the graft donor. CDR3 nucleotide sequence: TGTGCCAGCAGCCCTTGGGACCCCCCAACCAATTCACCCCTCCACTTT. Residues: CASSPWDPPTNSPLHF. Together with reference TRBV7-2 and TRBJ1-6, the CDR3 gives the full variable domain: GAGVSQSPSNKVTEKGKDVELRCDPISGHTALYWYRQSLGQGLEFLIYFQGNSAPDKSGLPSDRFSAERTGGSVSTLTIQRTQQEDSAVYLCASSPWDPPTNSPLHFGNGTRLTVT.